The 13 T cell receptor beta chains below all came from one sample that was sequenced in a study of blood T cells in healthy people across ages. Through a sample-barcoded 5' primer and a J-beta primer mix, a second PCR was run for roughly 7 to 12 cycles. TCRdb recomputed calls from the 5' RACE reads with MiXCR, one row per CDR3 protein. The table has 550,000 to 750,000 distinct CDR3 sequences, under 25% seen once. Sequencing was carried out using blood. Every receptor here comes from a man aged 65-85 years in good health.

This clonotype was picked up a small number of times. This chain links TRBV5-1 with TRBJ2-6, with D unresolved. In germline, CDR1 is SGHRS, CDR2 YFSETQ. The V and J ends lost 0 bases and 2 bases respectively, with 6 bases between them. CDR3 length equals 15 residues. In DNA form, the CDR3 reads TGCGCCAGCAGCTTGGATGGGGCTGGGGCCAACGTCCTGACTTTC. It translates to CASSLDGAGANVLTF.

V gene TRBV29-1 combines with J gene TRBJ2-1, with D possibly being TRBD2 (5 bases). Germline V gene lookup returns CDR1 SQVTM and CDR2 ANQGSEA. The CDR3 extends over 11 amino acids. V lost 6 bases and J lost 3, with 6 bases in between. The CDR3, as DNA: TGCAGCGTACGGGACTACAATGAGCAGTTCTTC. Its translation is CSVRDYNEQFF.

Points on this clonotype: It is likely a read error, because the conserved phenylalanine at the end of the CDR3 is missing. The rearrangement uses TRBV6-5 and TRBJ1-2, with TRBD1 matching 7 bases. The V and J ends lost 4 bases and 4 bases, in that order; junction bases with no gene match: 3. This CDR3 contains 13 residues. The V gene's germline CDR1 is MNHEY and CDR2 SVGAGI. The CDR3 bases are TGTGCCAGCAGTTTGGACAGGTTCTATGGCTACACCCTC. This gives the protein CASSLDRFYGYTL.

This chain joins TRBV18 and TRBJ1-5; D is ambiguous. This CDR3 region has 14 residues. Trimming removed 6 bases from V and 4 bases from J, with 13 bases in between. Germline V lookup: CDR1 KGHSH, CDR2 LQKENI. CDR3 loop: CASSLAVRNQPQHF. The CDR3 DNA sequence: TGTGCCAGCTCCCTCGCGGTTCGGAATCAGCCCCAGCATTTT.

In this sample, this clonotype turned up many times. The rearrangement links TRBV9 to TRBJ2-2; maybe TRBD1 (6 bases). The CDR3 sequence is 15 residues long. Looked up from germline, CDR1 is SGDLS and CDR2 is YYNGEE. Trimming took off 2 bases at V and 1 base at J, with 9 bases between the two ends. The CDR3 region is CASSVGTKNTGELFF. The CDR3 DNA sequence: TGTGCCAGCAGCGTCGGGACAAAGAACACCGGGGAGCTGTTTTTT. Full variable domain (missing parts from reference TRBV9 and TRBJ2-2): DSGVTQTPKHLITATGQRVTLRCSPRSGDLSVYWYQQSLDQGLQFLIQYYNGEERAKGNILERFSAQQFPDLHSELNLSSLELGDSALYFCASSVGTKNTGELFFGEGSRLTVL.

The sample holds many counts of this clonotype. V gene TRBV4-3 combines with J gene TRBJ2-5; no reliable D call. Germline values: CDR1 LGHNA, CDR2 YSLEER. With 1 base removed from V and 0 bases from J, the gap between germline ends came to 6 bases. The CDR3 loop spans 14 amino acids. The CDR3 loop reads CASSQVADQETQYF. CDR3 bases: TGCGCCAGCAGCCAAGTGGCAGACCAAGAGACCCAGTACTTC.

This clonotype occurred a few times. This sequence joins TRBV10-3 and TRBJ1-4; no clear D. This CDR3 has 16 residues. Trimming took 0 bases from V and 8 from J, leaving 16 bases between them. CDR1 and CDR2 (germline): ENHRY, SYGVKD. CDR3 loop: CAISESTGQSGEKLFF. The DNA for the CDR3 is TGTGCCATCAGTGAGTCGACCGGCCAGAGTGGGGAAAAACTGTTTTTT.

This clonotype was seen a few times. The V gene is TRBV3-1, the J gene TRBJ1-2; 8 bases are a match to TRBD1. The length of the CDR3 is 14 residues. With V trimmed by 0 bases and J by 5 bases, 2 bases remained unmatched. CDR1 and CDR2 (germline): LGHDT, YNNKEL (reference sequence). In nucleotides, the CDR3 is TGTGCCAGCAGCCAAGACGGGACAGGTTATGGCTACACCTTC. Translated: CASSQDGTGYGYTF.

The rearrangement links TRBV28 to TRBJ2-6; D is uncertain. There are 14 residues in the CDR3. From germline, CDR1 is MDHEN and CDR2 SYDVKM. The V gene lost 6 bases and the J gene lost 1 base, with 7 bases spanning the gap. CDR3: CASSKPSGANVLTF. In DNA form, the CDR3 reads TGTGCCAGCAGCAAACCATCTGGGGCCAACGTCCTGACTTTC.

The rearrangement joins TRBV27 to TRBJ2-7; D might be TRBD1 (6 bases). The germline V and J ends were trimmed by 6 bases and 0 bases, with 9 bases remaining between them. Germline CDR1 and CDR2: MNHEY and SMNVEV (reference sequence). The CDR3 consists of 13 residues. The CDR3 loop is CASRRQDSYEQYF. CDR3 bases: TGTGCCAGCAGGCGACAGGACTCCTACGAGCAGTACTTC.

V and J are TRBV19 and TRBJ2-5; D possibly corresponds to TRBD1 (6 bases). Germline V lookup: CDR1 LNHDA, CDR2 SQIVND (reference sequence). The CDR3 spans 13 residues. Trimming took 7 bases from V and 2 from J, leaving 11 bases between them. For the CDR3, the DNA is TGTGCCAGTACCCCGACAGGTCAAGAGACCCAGTACTTC. Translating gives CASTPTGQETQYF. Filled out from reference TRBV19 and TRBJ2-5, the complete variable domain reads DGGITQSPKYLFRKEGQNVTLSCEQNLNHDAMYWYRQDPGQGLRLIYYSQIVNDFQKGDIAEGYSVSREKKESFPLTVTSAQKNPTAFYLCASTPTGQETQYFGPGTRLLVL.

This clonotype was seen only a few times. CDR3 loop: CATSDSGLGGRAQYF. CDR3 nucleotide sequence: TGTGCCACCAGTGATTCGGGACTAGGGGGCAGGGCGCAGTATTTT. V gene TRBV24-1 combines with J gene TRBJ2-3; TRBD2 might be the D (8 bases). Trimming removed 2 bases at V and 10 bases at J, with 18 bases between. Germline lookup yields CDR1 KGHDR and CDR2 SFDVKD. This CDR3 is built from 15 residues.

This chain joins TRBV28 and TRBJ2-2; TRBD2 aligns across 9 bases. V gave up 5 bases and J gave up 6 bases; unmatched junction bases: 7. Germline assignment: CDR1 MDHEN and CDR2 SYDVKM. The CDR3 consists of 15 residues. CDR3 in DNA: TGTGCCAGCAGTACAATAGCGGGAGTAGCCGGGGAGCTGTTTTTT. It codes for CASSTIAGVAGELFF.